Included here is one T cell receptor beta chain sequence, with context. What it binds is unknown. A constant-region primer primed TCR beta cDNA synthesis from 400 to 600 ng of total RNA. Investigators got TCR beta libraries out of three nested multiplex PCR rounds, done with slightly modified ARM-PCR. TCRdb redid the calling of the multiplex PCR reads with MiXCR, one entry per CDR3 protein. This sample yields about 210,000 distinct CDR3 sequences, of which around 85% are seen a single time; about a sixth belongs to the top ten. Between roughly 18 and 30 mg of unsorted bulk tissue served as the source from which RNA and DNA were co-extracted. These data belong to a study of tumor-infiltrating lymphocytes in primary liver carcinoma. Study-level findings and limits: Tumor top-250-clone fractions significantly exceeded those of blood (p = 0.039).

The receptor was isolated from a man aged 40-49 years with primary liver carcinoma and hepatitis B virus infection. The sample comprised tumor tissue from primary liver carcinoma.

Here the CDR3 reads CAGNAVAGWVNNEQFF. The CDR3 coding sequence is TGTGCCGGCAATGCAGTAGCGGGATGGGTAAACAATGAGCAGTTCTTC. The rearrangement uses TRBV14 and TRBJ2-1, with 8 bases aligning to TRBD2. V lost 11 bases, J lost 5 bases, and 17 bases stayed unmatched. Germline V gene data show CDR1 as SGHDN and CDR2 as FVKESK. This CDR3 is 16 amino acids long.